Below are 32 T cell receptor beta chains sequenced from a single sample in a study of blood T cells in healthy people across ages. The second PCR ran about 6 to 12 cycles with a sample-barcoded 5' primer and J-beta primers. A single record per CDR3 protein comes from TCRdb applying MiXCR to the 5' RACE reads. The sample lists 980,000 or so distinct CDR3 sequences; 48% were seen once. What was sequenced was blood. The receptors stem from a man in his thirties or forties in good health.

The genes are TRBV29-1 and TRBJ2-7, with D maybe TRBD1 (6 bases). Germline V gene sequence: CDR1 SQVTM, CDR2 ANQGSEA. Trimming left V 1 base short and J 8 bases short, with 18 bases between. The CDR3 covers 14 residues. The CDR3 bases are TGCAGCGTTGAAGTTTGGGCAGGGGTCGGGAAGCAGTACTTC. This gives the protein CSVEVWAGVGKQYF.

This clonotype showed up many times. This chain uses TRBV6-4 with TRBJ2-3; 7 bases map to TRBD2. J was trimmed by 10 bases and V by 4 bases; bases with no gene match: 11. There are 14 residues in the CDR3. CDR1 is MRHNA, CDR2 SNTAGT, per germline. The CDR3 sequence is CASSGSPEAGAQYF. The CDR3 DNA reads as TGTGCCAGCAGTGGTTCCCCCGAGGCGGGGGCGCAGTATTTT.

The CDR3 nucleotides read TGTGCCACCAGTGTAGGCAGCTATGGCTACACCTTC. Amino acids: CATSVGSYGYTF. The genes are TRBV24-1 and TRBJ1-2, with D unresolved. V shed 5 bases and J shed 4 bases, with 7 bases lying between them. The CDR3 extends over 12 amino acids. Germline assignment: CDR1 KGHDR and CDR2 SFDVKD.

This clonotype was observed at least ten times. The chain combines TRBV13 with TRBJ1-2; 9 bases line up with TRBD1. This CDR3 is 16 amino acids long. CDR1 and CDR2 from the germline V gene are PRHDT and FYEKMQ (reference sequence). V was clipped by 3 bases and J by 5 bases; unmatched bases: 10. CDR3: CASSLATGTGRYGYTF. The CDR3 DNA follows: TGTGCCAGCAGCTTGGCCACCGGGACAGGGAGATATGGCTACACCTTC.

In DNA, the CDR3 is TGTGCCAGCAGTTACTCGAGGGGACAGGGTTTCGTTGATGAGCAGTTCTTC. This sequence encodes CASSYSRGQGFVDEQFF. This chain links TRBV6-6 with TRBJ2-1; 9 bases line up with TRBD1. This CDR3 has 17 residues. V shed 0 bases, J shed 8 bases, and the junction held 11 bases outside the gene matches. From germline, CDR1 is MNHNY and CDR2 SVGAGI (reference sequence).

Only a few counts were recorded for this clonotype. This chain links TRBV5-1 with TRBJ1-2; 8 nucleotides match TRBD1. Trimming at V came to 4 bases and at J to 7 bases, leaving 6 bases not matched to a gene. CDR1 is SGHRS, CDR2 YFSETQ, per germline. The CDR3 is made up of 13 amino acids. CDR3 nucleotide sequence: TGCGCCAGCAGCGCGGACAGGGTGGGTGGCTACACCTTC. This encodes CASSADRVGGYTF. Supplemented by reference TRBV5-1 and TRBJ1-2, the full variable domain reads KAGVTQTPRYLIKTRGQQVTLSCSPISGHRSVSWYQQTPGQGLQFLFEYFSETQRNKGNFPGRFSGRQFSNSRSEMNVSTLELGDSALYLCASSADRVGGYTFGSGTRLTVV.

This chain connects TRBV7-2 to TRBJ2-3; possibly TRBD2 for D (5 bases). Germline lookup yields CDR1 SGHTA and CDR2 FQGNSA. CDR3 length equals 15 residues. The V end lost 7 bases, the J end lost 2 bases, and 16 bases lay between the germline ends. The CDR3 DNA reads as TGTGCCAGCATCCCCCAGCCGGGATTCACAGATACGCAGTATTTT. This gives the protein CASIPQPGFTDTQYF.

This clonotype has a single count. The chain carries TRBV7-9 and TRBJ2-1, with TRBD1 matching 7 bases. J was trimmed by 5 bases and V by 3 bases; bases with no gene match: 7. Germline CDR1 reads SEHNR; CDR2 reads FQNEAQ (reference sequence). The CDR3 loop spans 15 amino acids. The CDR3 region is CASSLVQGLDNEQFF. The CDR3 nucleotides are TGTGCCAGCAGCTTGGTACAGGGGCTAGACAATGAGCAGTTCTTC.

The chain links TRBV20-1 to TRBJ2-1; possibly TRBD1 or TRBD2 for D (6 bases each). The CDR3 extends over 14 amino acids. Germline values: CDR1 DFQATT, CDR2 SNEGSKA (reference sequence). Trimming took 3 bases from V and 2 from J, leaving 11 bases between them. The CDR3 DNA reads TGCAGTGCTAGTGACGGGGGCGCCTACAATGAGCAGTTCTTC. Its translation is CSASDGGAYNEQFF.

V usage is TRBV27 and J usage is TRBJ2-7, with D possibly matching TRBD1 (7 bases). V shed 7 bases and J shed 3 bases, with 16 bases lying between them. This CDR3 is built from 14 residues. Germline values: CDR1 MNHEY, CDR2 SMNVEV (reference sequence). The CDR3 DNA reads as TGTGCCAGCACTCTCTCCCAGGGGGGCTACGAGCAGTACTTC. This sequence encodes CASTLSQGGYEQYF.

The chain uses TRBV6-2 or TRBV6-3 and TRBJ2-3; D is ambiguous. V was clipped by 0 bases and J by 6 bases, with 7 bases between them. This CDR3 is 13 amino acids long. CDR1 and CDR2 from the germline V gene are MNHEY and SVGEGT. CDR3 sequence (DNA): TGTGCCAGCAGTTACTCTGTTCGGGATACGCAGTATTTT. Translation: CASSYSVRDTQYF.

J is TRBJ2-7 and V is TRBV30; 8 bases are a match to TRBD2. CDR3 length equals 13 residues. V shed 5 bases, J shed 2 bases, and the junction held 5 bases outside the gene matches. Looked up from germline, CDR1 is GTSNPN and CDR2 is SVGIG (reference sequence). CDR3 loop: CAWSLAGTYEQYF. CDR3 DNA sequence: TGTGCCTGGTCCCTAGCGGGTACCTACGAGCAGTACTTC.

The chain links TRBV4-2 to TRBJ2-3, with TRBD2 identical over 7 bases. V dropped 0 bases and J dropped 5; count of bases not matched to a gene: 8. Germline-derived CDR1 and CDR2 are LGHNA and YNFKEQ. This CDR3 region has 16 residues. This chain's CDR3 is CASSQEPGGNVDTQYF. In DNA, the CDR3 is TGTGCCAGCAGCCAAGAACCCGGGGGGAATGTAGATACGCAGTATTTT.

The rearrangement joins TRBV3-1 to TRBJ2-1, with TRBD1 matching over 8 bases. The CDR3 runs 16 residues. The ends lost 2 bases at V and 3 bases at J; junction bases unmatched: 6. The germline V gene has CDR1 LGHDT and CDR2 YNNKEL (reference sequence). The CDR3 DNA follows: TGTGCCAGCAGCCAAAGCTCCGGGACAGGCTACAATGAGCAGTTCTTC. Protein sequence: CASSQSSGTGYNEQFF.

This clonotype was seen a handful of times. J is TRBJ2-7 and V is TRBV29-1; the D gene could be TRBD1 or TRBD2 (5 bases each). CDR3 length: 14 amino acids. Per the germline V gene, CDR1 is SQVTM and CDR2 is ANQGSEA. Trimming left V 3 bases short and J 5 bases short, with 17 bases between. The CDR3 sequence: CSVEGESSINEQYF. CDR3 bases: TGCAGCGTTGAGGGGGAAAGTAGCATCAACGAGCAGTACTTC.

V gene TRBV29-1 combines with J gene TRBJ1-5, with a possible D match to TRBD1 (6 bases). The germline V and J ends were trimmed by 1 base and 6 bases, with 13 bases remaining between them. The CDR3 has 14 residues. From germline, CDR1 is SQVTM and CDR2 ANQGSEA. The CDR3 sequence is CSVEVGGQGQPQHF. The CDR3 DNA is TGCAGCGTTGAAGTTGGGGGGCAGGGTCAGCCCCAGCATTTT.

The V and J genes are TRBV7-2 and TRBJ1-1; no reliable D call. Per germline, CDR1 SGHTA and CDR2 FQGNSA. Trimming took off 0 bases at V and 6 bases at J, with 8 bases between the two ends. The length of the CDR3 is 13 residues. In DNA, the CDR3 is TGTGCCAGCAGCTTAGCGGCAGGACCTGAAGCTTTCTTT. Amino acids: CASSLAAGPEAFF.

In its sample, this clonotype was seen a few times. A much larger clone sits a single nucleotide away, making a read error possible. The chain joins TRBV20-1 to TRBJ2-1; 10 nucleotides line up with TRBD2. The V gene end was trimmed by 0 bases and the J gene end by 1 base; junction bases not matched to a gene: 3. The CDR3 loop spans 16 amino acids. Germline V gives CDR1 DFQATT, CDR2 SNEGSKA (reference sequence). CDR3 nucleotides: TGCAGTGCTAGAGAACGAGCGGGAGGGTCCTACAATGAGCAGTTCTTC. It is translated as CSARERAGGSYNEQFF.

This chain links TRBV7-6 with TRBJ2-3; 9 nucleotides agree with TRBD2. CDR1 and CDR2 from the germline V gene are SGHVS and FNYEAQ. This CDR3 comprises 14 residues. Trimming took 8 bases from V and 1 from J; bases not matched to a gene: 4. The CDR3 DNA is TGTGCCAGCCAGAGACTAGCGGGCACAGATACGCAGTATTTT. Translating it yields CASQRLAGTDTQYF.

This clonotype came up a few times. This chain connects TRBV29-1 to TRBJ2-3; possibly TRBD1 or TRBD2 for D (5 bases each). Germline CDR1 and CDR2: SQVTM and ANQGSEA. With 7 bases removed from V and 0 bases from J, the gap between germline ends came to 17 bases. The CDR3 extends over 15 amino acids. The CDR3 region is CSAVGDHDSTDTQYF. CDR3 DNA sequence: TGCAGCGCCGTGGGGGACCACGATAGCACAGATACGCAGTATTTT.

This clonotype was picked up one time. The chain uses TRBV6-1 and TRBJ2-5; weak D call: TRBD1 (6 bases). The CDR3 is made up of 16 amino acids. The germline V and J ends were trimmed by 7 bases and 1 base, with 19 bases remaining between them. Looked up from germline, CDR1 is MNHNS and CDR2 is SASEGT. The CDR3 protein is CASTIKRTAIQETQYF. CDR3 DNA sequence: TGTGCCAGCACCATAAAACGGACAGCGATCCAAGAGACCCAGTACTTC.

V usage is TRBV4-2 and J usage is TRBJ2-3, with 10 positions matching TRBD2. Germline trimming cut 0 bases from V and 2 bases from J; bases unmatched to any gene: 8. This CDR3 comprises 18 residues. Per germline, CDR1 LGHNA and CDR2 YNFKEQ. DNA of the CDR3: TGTGCCAGCAGCCAAGATCCCCTTAGCGGGGGGTCCACAGATACGCAGTATTTT. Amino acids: CASSQDPLSGGSTDTQYF.

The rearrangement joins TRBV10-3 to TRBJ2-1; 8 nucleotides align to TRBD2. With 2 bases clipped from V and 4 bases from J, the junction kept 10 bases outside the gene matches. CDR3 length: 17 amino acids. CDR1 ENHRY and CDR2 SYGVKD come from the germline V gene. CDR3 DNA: TGTGCCATCAGTGAGCCGGCGGGGGGCACGGGGTACAATGAGCAGTTCTTC. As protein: CAISEPAGGTGYNEQFF.

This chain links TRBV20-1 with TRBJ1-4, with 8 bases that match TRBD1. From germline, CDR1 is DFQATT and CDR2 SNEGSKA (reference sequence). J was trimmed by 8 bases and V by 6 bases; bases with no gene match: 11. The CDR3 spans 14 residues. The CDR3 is CSAPSTGGTEKLFF. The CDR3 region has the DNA TGCAGTGCCCCGAGTACAGGGGGGACCGAAAAACTGTTTTTT.

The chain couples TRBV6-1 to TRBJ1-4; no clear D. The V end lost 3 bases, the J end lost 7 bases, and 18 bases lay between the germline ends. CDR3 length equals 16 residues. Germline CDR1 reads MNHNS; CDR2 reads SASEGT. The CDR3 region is CASSDLGPGEFEKLFF. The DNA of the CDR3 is TGTGCCAGCAGTGACTTAGGACCAGGCGAATTTGAAAAACTGTTTTTT.

CDR3 in amino acids: CASSLERSGHNEQFF. The CDR3, as DNA: TGTGCCAGCAGCCTAGAGCGGTCAGGGCACAATGAGCAGTTCTTC. V and J are TRBV7-9 and TRBJ2-1; D might be TRBD1 or TRBD2, each matching 5 bases. CDR1 and CDR2 from the germline V gene are SEHNR and FQNEAQ (reference sequence). The CDR3 covers 15 residues. Trimming stripped 5 bases from V and 5 bases from J, with 16 bases between.

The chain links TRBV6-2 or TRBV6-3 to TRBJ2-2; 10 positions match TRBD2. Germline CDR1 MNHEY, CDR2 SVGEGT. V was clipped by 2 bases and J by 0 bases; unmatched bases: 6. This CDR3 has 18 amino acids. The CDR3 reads CASSYNSGGPPNTGELFF. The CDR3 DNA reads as TGTGCCAGCAGTTACAATAGCGGGGGGCCTCCGAACACCGGGGAGCTGTTTTTT.

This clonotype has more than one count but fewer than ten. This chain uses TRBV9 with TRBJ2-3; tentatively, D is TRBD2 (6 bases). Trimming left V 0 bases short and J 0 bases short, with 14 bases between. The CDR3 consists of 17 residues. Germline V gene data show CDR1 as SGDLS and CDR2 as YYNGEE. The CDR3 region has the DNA TGTGCCAGCAGCGTAGCGCTGCGGGGAGCTAGCACAGATACGCAGTATTTT. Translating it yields CASSVALRGASTDTQYF.

The CDR3 spells CASNRRGTSTDTQYF. The CDR3 coding sequence is TGTGCCAGCAACAGACGAGGAACTAGCACAGATACGCAGTATTTT. The rearrangement joins TRBV6-5 to TRBJ2-3; D call uncertain. Germline V gene lookup returns CDR1 MNHEY and CDR2 SVGAGI. The CDR3 contains 15 residues. Trimming shortened V by 7 bases and J by 0 bases, and 14 bases separated the two germline ends.

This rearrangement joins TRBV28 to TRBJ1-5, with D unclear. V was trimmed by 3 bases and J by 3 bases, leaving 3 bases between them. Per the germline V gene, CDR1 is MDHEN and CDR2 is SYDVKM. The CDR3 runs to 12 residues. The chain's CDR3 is CASSFINQPQHF. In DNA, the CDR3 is TGTGCCAGCAGTTTTATCAATCAGCCCCAGCATTTT.

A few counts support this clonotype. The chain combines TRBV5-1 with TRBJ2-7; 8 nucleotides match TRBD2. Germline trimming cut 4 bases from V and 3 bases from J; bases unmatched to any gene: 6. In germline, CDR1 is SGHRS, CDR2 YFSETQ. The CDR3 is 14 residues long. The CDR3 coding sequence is TGCGCCAGCAGCCCGGGAGGGCAGGTCTACGAGCAGTACTTC. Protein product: CASSPGGQVYEQYF.

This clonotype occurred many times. The CDR3 nucleotides read TGCGCCAGCAGCCGGACAAGGGGGGGCTTCCAAGAGACCCAGTACTTC. Translating gives CASSRTRGGFQETQYF. This rearrangement joins TRBV4-3 to TRBJ2-5, with D possibly matching TRBD2 (7 bases). Germline lookup yields CDR1 LGHNA and CDR2 YSLEER. The CDR3 contains 16 residues. V gave up 4 bases and J gave up 1 base, with 16 bases separating them.